These 29 T cell receptor beta chains came from one sample sequenced in a study of blood T cells in healthy people across ages. A second about 7 to 12 cycle PCR used barcoded and J-beta primers. One entry per CDR3 protein results from TCRdb running MiXCR on the 5' RACE reads. This table holds about 1.7 million distinct CDR3 sequences, over 25% found once. Material for sequencing was blood. These receptors all come from a woman aged 25 to 39 in good health.

The V and J genes are TRBV29-1 and TRBJ2-2; the D is unclear. V dropped 3 bases and J dropped 0 bases, with 2 bases sitting between them. This CDR3 is 12 amino acids long. Per germline, CDR1 SQVTM and CDR2 ANQGSEA. CDR3 sequence reads: CSVDANTGELFF. The CDR3 region has the DNA TGCAGCGTTGATGCGAACACCGGGGAGCTGTTTTTT.

V is TRBV5-1 and J is TRBJ1-2, with D perhaps TRBD1 (5 bases). The CDR3 extends over 13 amino acids. Looked up from germline, CDR1 is SGHRS and CDR2 is YFSETQ. Deletions cut 4 bases from V and 8 bases from J, with 15 bases between. The chain's CDR3 is CASSPGGTLGYTF. The CDR3 nucleotides are TGCGCCAGCAGCCCTGGGGGGACCTTGGGCTACACCTTC.

The rearrangement joins TRBV6-6 to TRBJ2-7; D gene ambiguous. The CDR3 consists of 15 residues. V lost 3 bases to trimming and J lost 2 bases, with 14 bases between them. Germline CDR1 reads MNHNY; CDR2 reads SVGAGI (reference sequence). The CDR3 here is CASSYLQYNPYEQYF. The CDR3 region has the DNA TGTGCCAGCAGTTATCTGCAGTACAATCCCTACGAGCAGTACTTC.

The chain links TRBV10-2 to TRBJ1-2; D uncertain. Germline V gene lookup returns CDR1 WSHSY and CDR2 SAAADI. The CDR3 contains 11 residues. V lost 3 bases to trimming and J lost 6 bases, with 5 bases between them. The DNA for the CDR3 is TGCGCCAGCAGTGATGCAGATGGCTACACCTTC. It codes for CASSDADGYTF.

Here the CDR3 reads CSVEPGMNTEAFF. CDR3 sequence (DNA): TGCAGCGTTGAGCCGGGCATGAACACTGAAGCTTTCTTT. This chain connects TRBV29-1 to TRBJ1-1; D not resolved. V lost 3 bases, J lost 0 bases, and 8 bases lay in between. Germline CDR1 is SQVTM and CDR2 is ANQGSEA. There are 13 residues in the CDR3.

The chain recombines TRBV12-3 or TRBV12-4 with TRBJ1-2, with no clear D. V was pared by 3 bases and J by 4 bases, with 12 bases between. The CDR3 sequence is 14 residues long. CDR3 protein: CASSLRPVGYGYTF. CDR3 coding DNA: TGTGCCAGCAGTTTGAGGCCCGTCGGCTATGGCTACACCTTC.

This chain joins TRBV20-1 and TRBJ2-1, with D perhaps matching TRBD1 (6 bases). V was shortened by 3 bases and J by 6 bases, with 27 bases between the two germline ends. Germline-derived CDR1 and CDR2 are DFQATT and SNEGSKA (reference sequence). This CDR3 has 18 residues. This CDR3 is CSASSGGLFSASPNEQFF. The CDR3, as DNA: TGCAGTGCTAGCTCTGGGGGCCTCTTCAGTGCGTCCCCCAATGAGCAGTTCTTC.

This clonotype was detected many times. The rearrangement joins TRBV7-9 to TRBJ2-5, with TRBD2 matching 9 bases. Germline V CDR1 and CDR2: SEHNR, FQNEAQ (reference sequence). This CDR3 region has 19 residues. V lost 0 bases, J lost 4 bases, and 15 bases stayed unmatched. CDR3: CASSLAISVRTSDRETQYF. CDR3 sequence (DNA): TGTGCCAGCAGCTTAGCTATCAGCGTGCGGACTAGCGATCGAGAGACCCAGTACTTC.

As for this clonotype: One base away lies a much larger clone, so this may be a sequencing read error. The chain links TRBV10-1 to TRBJ2-7, with a tentative D call TRBD2 (6 bases). CDR1 is WNHNN, CDR2 SYGVQD, per germline (reference sequence). The CDR3 consists of 15 residues. The ends were cut back, 3 bases at V and 3 bases at J, with 15 bases in the middle. CDR3 bases: TGCGCCAGCAGTGAACGAGCGGGCCCCCGCTACGAGCAGTACTTC. This sequence encodes CASSERAGPRYEQYF.

This clonotype was counted many times. V is TRBV20-1 and J is TRBJ1-4; D gene unclear. The CDR3 extends over 13 amino acids. CDR1 is DFQATT, CDR2 SNEGSKA, per germline (reference sequence). V dropped 5 bases and J dropped 6 bases, with 13 bases sitting between them. DNA for the CDR3: TGCAGTGCTCAGGACGGACCCTATGAAAAACTGTTTTTT. Its translation: CSAQDGPYEKLFF.

This clonotype was seen a handful of times. The chain links TRBV3-1 to TRBJ2-1, with a tentative D call TRBD1 (6 bases). The CDR3 extends over 13 amino acids. CDR1 LGHDT and CDR2 YNNKEL come from the germline V gene (reference sequence). V dropped 0 bases and J dropped 15 bases, with 15 bases sitting between them. CDR3 sequence (DNA): TGTGCCAGCAGCCAAGATCATCAGGGGATGCGGTTCTTC. This codes for CASSQDHQGMRFF.

For this clonotype: Germline is not matched at one junction end, which may reflect a read error. The chain recombines TRBV20-1 with TRBJ1-1; D is possibly TRBD1 (5 bases). The CDR3 runs to 16 residues. CDR1 is DFQATT, CDR2 SNEGSKA, per germline (reference sequence). The CDR3 loop reads CSARDSIGRGNTEAFF. The CDR3 DNA follows: TGCAGTGCTCGAGACAGTATCGGCCGGGGGAACACTGAAGCTTTCTTT.

Many counts were recorded for this clonotype. The chain employs TRBV6-6 and TRBJ2-1, with 10 nucleotides matching TRBD2. Germline V gene lookup returns CDR1 MNHNY and CDR2 SVGAGI (reference sequence). CDR3 length: 13 amino acids. The ends lost 8 bases at V and 4 bases at J; junction bases unmatched: 2. The CDR3 region has the DNA TGTGCCAGCGGTAGCGGGAGGTACAATGAGCAGTTCTTC. Protein sequence: CASGSGRYNEQFF.

The chain couples TRBV14 to TRBJ2-2, with a tentative D call TRBD2 (6 bases). Trimming cost V 1 base and J 7 bases, with 16 bases left between them. CDR3 length: 16 amino acids. Per germline, CDR1 SGHDN and CDR2 FVKESK. The CDR3 nucleotides are TGTGCCAGCAGCCAAGCAGGCGGGGCGGCCGTCGGGGAGCTGTTTTTT. It is translated as CASSQAGGAAVGELFF.

The rearrangement uses TRBV20-1 and TRBJ1-2; the D gene is possibly TRBD1 (5 bases). V lost 1 base, J lost 5 bases, and 11 bases lay in between. The CDR3 has 13 residues. Germline-derived CDR1 and CDR2 are DFQATT and SNEGSKA (reference sequence). CDR3 DNA sequence: TGCAGTGCTAGAGTCTGGACACCGTATGGCTACACCTTC. Its protein is CSARVWTPYGYTF.

The CDR3: CASSLQSGTGELFF. CDR3 nucleotide sequence: TGTGCCAGCAGCTTACAATCGGGCACCGGGGAGCTGTTTTTT. This sequence joins TRBV7-7 and TRBJ2-2; the D is unclear. CDR1 and CDR2 from the germline V gene are SSHAT and FNYEAQ (reference sequence). This CDR3 has 14 amino acids. With 2 bases removed from V and 4 bases from J, the gap between germline ends came to 8 bases.

This clonotype occurred a few times. J is TRBJ2-1 and V is TRBV27, with no clear D. Germline CDR1 is MNHEY and CDR2 is SMNVEV (reference sequence). The CDR3 has 16 amino acids. The ends were cut back, 4 bases at V and 0 bases at J, with 13 bases in the middle. The CDR3, as DNA: TGTGCCAGCAGTTCATCAACGGCTAGCTCCTACAATGAGCAGTTCTTC. It yields the protein CASSSSTASSYNEQFF.

This clonotype has a handful of counts. The chain has TRBV29-1 and TRBJ2-3; D might be TRBD1 or TRBD2, each matching 5 bases. This CDR3 region has 16 residues. The germline V gene encodes CDR1 SQVTM and CDR2 ANQGSEA. V lost 2 bases, J lost 0 bases, and 15 bases lay in between. CDR3: CSVEMGRLFSTDTQYF. The CDR3 nucleotides are TGCAGCGTTGAAATGGGACGGCTTTTCAGCACAGATACGCAGTATTTT.

The chain couples TRBV20-1 to TRBJ2-5, with D possibly being TRBD1 (6 bases). Germline lookup yields CDR1 DFQATT and CDR2 SNEGSKA (reference sequence). V dropped 5 bases and J dropped 2 bases, with 12 bases sitting between them. This CDR3 contains 13 residues. CDR3 residues: CSAWHRVQETQYF. The CDR3 coding sequence is TGCAGTGCTTGGCACAGGGTGCAAGAGACCCAGTACTTC.

The CDR3 region is CASSLALARLSDEQYF. CDR3 nucleotides: TGTGCCAGCAGCTTGGCCCTGGCGCGGTTAAGCGACGAGCAGTACTTC. The chain is built from TRBV5-5 and TRBJ2-7; D not certain. Germline V gene data show CDR1 as SGHKS and CDR2 as YYEKEE (reference sequence). V was shortened by 0 bases and J by 5 bases, with 18 bases between the two germline ends. CDR3 length: 16 amino acids.

The rearrangement uses TRBV29-1 and TRBJ2-7, with D unresolved. The length of the CDR3 is 11 residues. Germline V gives CDR1 SQVTM, CDR2 ANQGSEA. The V end was cut by 2 bases, the J end by 3 bases, with 5 bases between. As DNA, the CDR3 is TGCAGCGTTGAACCTAACTACGAGCAGTACTTC. Translated, it gives CSVEPNYEQYF.

This clonotype was recorded at least ten times. CDR3 region: CASSQKDGVNYEQYF. DNA of the CDR3: TGTGCCAGCAGCCAGAAGGACGGGGTAAACTACGAGCAGTACTTC. The chain links TRBV5-5 to TRBJ2-7, with D maybe TRBD2 (5 bases). The CDR3 contains 15 residues. The ends were cut back, 4 bases at V and 3 bases at J, with 17 bases in the middle. CDR1 and CDR2 (germline): SGHKS, YYEKEE (reference sequence). The full variable domain, rest sourced from reference TRBV5-5 and TRBJ2-7, is DAGVTQSPTHLIKTRGQQVTLRCSPISGHKSVSWYQQVLGQGPQFIFQYYEKEERGRGNFPDRFSARQFPNYSSELNVNALLLGDSALYLCASSQKDGVNYEQYFGPGTRLTVT.

The gene calls are TRBV12-3 or TRBV12-4 and TRBJ2-3, with D possibly being TRBD1 or TRBD2 (5 bases each). This CDR3 contains 15 residues. The germline V and J ends were trimmed by 7 bases and 6 bases, with 20 bases remaining between them. The CDR3 region has the DNA TGTGCCAGCAAAAAACGGGACGCCACTGGTGATACGCAGTATTTT. Its protein product is CASKKRDATGDTQYF.

Comment on this clonotype: Compared with germline, one end of the junction differs, possibly owing to a read error. The chain recombines TRBV7-2 with TRBJ2-3, with 7 bases identical to TRBD2. CDR3 length equals 15 residues. Looked up from germline, CDR1 is SGHTA and CDR2 is FQGNSA. CDR3 amino acids: CASGQSKTSTDAQYF. The DNA for the CDR3 is TGTGCCAGCGGCCAATCTAAGACTAGCACAGATGCGCAGTATTTT.

This chain joins TRBV5-1 and TRBJ2-1; 14 bases agree with TRBD2. V gave up 4 bases and J gave up 0 bases; unmatched junction bases: 6. Germline V CDR1 and CDR2: SGHRS, YFSETQ. This CDR3 has 18 amino acids. CDR3 in amino acids: CASSRGTSGGFSYNEQFF. The CDR3 nucleotides read TGCGCCAGCAGCAGGGGGACTAGCGGGGGATTCTCCTACAATGAGCAGTTCTTC.

The rearrangement joins TRBV29-1 to TRBJ2-3; 8 positions match TRBD2. The CDR3 spans 14 residues. Trimming at V came to 4 bases and at J to 2 bases, leaving 5 bases not matched to a gene. Germline CDR1 reads SQVTM; CDR2 reads ANQGSEA. CDR3 amino acids: CSVAAGGLTDTQYF. As DNA, the CDR3 is TGCAGCGTTGCGGCGGGGGGACTCACAGATACGCAGTATTTT.

The gene calls are TRBV18 and TRBJ2-7; maybe TRBD2 (6 bases). This CDR3 has 17 residues. V dropped 8 bases and J dropped 6 bases, with 29 bases sitting between them. Germline CDR1 is KGHSH and CDR2 is LQKENI. In DNA form, the CDR3 reads TGTGCCAGCCCACTACGCACCTATGAGACTAGGCACGGCGAGCAGTACTTC. Its translation: CASPLRTYETRHGEQYF.

This clonotype has a handful of counts. The chain has TRBV9 and TRBJ2-7; D gene uncertain. This CDR3 region has 14 residues. Trimming left V 4 bases short and J 4 bases short, with 15 bases between. CDR1 is SGDLS and CDR2 is YYNGEE in the germline V gene. The CDR3 loop is CASSPQGANYEQYF. The CDR3 DNA reads as TGTGCCAGCAGCCCCCAAGGAGCGAATTACGAGCAGTACTTC. Full variable domain (missing parts from reference TRBV9 and TRBJ2-7): DSGVTQTPKHLITATGQRVTLRCSPRSGDLSVYWYQQSLDQGLQFLIQYYNGEERAKGNILERFSAQQFPDLHSELNLSSLELGDSALYFCASSPQGANYEQYFGPGTRLTVT.

The V call is TRBV5-1, the J call TRBJ2-1; 11 bases agree with TRBD2. The V gene end was trimmed by 3 bases and the J gene end by 9 bases; junction bases not matched to a gene: 5. Germline CDR1 is SGHRS and CDR2 is YFSETQ. The CDR3 runs 14 residues. CDR3 sequence (DNA): TGCGCCAGCAGCTCCGCTAGCGGGAGGCTTGAGCAGTTCTTC. This translates into CASSSASGRLEQFF.